What follows is one T cell receptor beta chain and its context. What it binds is unknown. This record belongs to a study of OX40 agonist ivuxolimab in advanced cancers. V lost 0 bases, J lost 4 bases, and 10 bases lay in between. The CDR3 sequence is 14 residues long. Germline V lookup: CDR1 SGHRS, CDR2 YFSETQ. Study-wide findings and caveats: Partial responders dosed at 0.1-3.0 mg/kg displayed clonal expansion ranking among the lowest. CD4+ and CD8+ blood T cells expanded clonally by week 6 at 0.1 to 3.0 mg/kg.

TCRdb's table, derived via immunoSEQ multiplex PCR, lists solely in-frame clones and lacks some. Found here are tens of thousands of clones, about 83% of them singletons; the top ten hold approximately 4.5%. J is TRBJ2-5 and V is TRBV5-1; possibly TRBD1 or TRBD2 for D (5 bases each). This specimen consisted of CD4+ or CD8+ T cells sorted from blood, obtained in a trial of the OX40 agonist ivuxolimab. This sequence originates from an adult with an advanced solid tumor such as melanoma, head and neck, liver or kidney cancer. The CDR3 coding sequence is TGCGCCAGCAGCTTGGGGGACCCGGGAGAGACCCAGTACTTC. Translation gives CASSLGDPGETQYF.